This TCR beta chain was sequenced for a study of Graves' ophthalmopathy and Graves' hyperthyroidism. Ineligible for inclusion were patients with other autoimmune diseases, uncontrolled infections, pregnancy or lactation. Study observations and caveats: The model's prediction of ophthalmopathy progression had about 70% sensitivity and around 72% specificity.

The CDR3 has 15 amino acids. V gave up 5 bases and J gave up 0 bases, with 13 bases separating them. Germline V gene lookup returns CDR1 SGHDN and CDR2 FVKESK. Transcripts of RNA were the source for amplifying TCR beta CDR3 regions. RT-PCR was first run with HTBI primers, then multiplex PCR in a second round. TCRdb independently ran MiXCR on the multiplex PCR reads; one entry per CDR3 protein. This table holds about 410,000 distinct CDR3 sequences, roughly 18% found once. In its sample, this clonotype was seen many times. The antigen remains unidentified. The chain has TRBV14 and TRBJ1-1, with D possibly being TRBD1 (5 bases). Sample: peripheral blood. The receptor was isolated from a woman between 18 and 30 years old with Graves' ophthalmopathy. The CDR3, as DNA: TGTGCCAGCAGCGACACGGGACCCATGAACACTGAAGCTTTCTTT. It yields the protein CASSDTGPMNTEAFF.